This TCR beta chain was found in a study of OX40 agonist ivuxolimab in advanced cancers. The overall study: The study gave patients intravenous ivuxolimab at 0.01 to 10 mg/kg every 2 weeks. Eligibility rules accepted prior anti-PD-1, anti-PD-L1 or anti-CTLA-4 therapy, and approximately 40% had some.

This CDR3 region has 14 residues. Trimming shortened V by 5 bases and J by 4 bases, and 13 bases separated the two germline ends. The germline CDR1 and CDR2 sequences are SGHNT and YYREEE (reference sequence). Sequenced by immunoSEQ multiplex PCR; TCRdb stores in-frame clones only, minus some. The sample holds 65,000 to 90,000 clones, around 90% seen once. Overall study findings and caveats: Blood T cells, both CD4+ and CD8+, expanded clonally by week 6 at 0.1 to 3.0 mg/kg.

The sampling schedule covered blood at baseline, cycle 4 day 1, and cycle 7 day 1. On this clone: Its antigen is as yet unknown.

The V call is TRBV5-4, the J call TRBJ1-5, with D perhaps TRBD1 (5 bases). This TCR was sampled from an adult with an advanced solid tumor such as melanoma, head and neck, liver or kidney cancer. The source material was CD4+ or CD8+ T cells sorted from blood, sampled in a trial of the OX40 agonist ivuxolimab. CDR3 loop: CASSPGGENQPQHF. Here the CDR3 DNA reads TGTGCCAGCAGTCCGGGAGGGGAGAATCAGCCCCAGCATTTT.